The T cell receptor (beta chain) under discussion was sequenced for a study of regulatory T cells in long-lasting Graves disease (dated by TCRdb to the early 2020s). Turning to the overall study: Patients with newly diagnosed Graves' disease had been on antithyroid drugs for under 3 months. A total of around 35 samples were covered by TCR sequencing, comprising some 13 persistent and approximately 20 newly diagnosed Graves' disease patients. Persistent Graves' disease patients were compared with newly diagnosed Graves' disease patients by peripheral blood TCR sequencing and RNA sequencing. The study was registered as a clinical trial and conducted in China.

Libraries came from multiplex PCR. TCRdb records Illumina HiSeq 4000 as the sequencer. TCR beta libraries were built with iRepertoire HTBI primers and Arm-PCR amplification of CDR3 regions. Gel purification was performed on PCR products prior to sequencing. Processing in the source paper ran as follows. Across samples, about 63 TRBV and 13 to 15 TRBJ segments were identified and used for gene usage analysis of CDR3 amino acid clonotypes. Filtered high-quality paired reads were merged into contigs using COPE and FqMerger. Contigs were aligned with BLAST to IMGT TRBV, TRBD and TRBJ reference genes, and CDR3 was defined per IMGT. Highly expanded clones were defined as clonotypes with a frequency above 0.1%. Shannon entropy was used to measure repertoire diversity, and the Gini coefficient was used to measure V-J evenness. A clonotype was considered public if more than one individual shared it. The raw public data were reprocessed by TCRdb itself: fastp quality trimming at Q25, MiXCR clonotype calling, in-frame beta chains only. Identical CDR3 proteins give one entry, which carries the most common genes and DNA. The V and J calls follow TCRdb's processing rather than the paper's. The sample table contains about 430,000 distinct CDR3 sequences; only one count was recorded for 14% to 15% of them. 7.8% of the sample goes to the ten largest clones.

The sample's time point label is to be understood as: newly diagnosed GD, antithyroid drugs for less than 3 months. RNA was extracted from PBMCs in TRIzol for both TCR sequencing and RNA sequencing. The diagnosis of Graves' disease was made according to American Thyroid Association guidelines. Patients were recruited from an endocrinology department in Xi'an, China. Each patient gave around 9 milliliters of peripheral blood, collected in an EDTA anticoagulant tube. Ficoll Paque Plus density gradient separation was used to isolate PBMCs, and no additional T cell sorting was done. An Agilent 2100 Bioanalyzer and agarose gel were used to check RNA quality, and a NanoDrop 2000 was used to measure RNA concentration. This clonotype was seen more than once but under ten times. Its antigen is not yet known. Base qualities are not at hand, and no much larger clone is one base apart. Study-level results and caveats: Lower TCR Shannon entropy and fewer highly expanded clones were observed in persistent Graves' disease patients than in newly diagnosed patients, which suggested clonal expansion. Persistent patients shared more public clonotypes among themselves (around 2,500) than newly diagnosed patients did (over 950). TRBV28, TRBJ1-2 and TRBJ2-5 were preferentially used in persistent disease, while TRBV20-1 and TRBJ2-1 were favored in newly diagnosed disease. The authors noted that the small sample size was a limitation that may lower accuracy. Because the primary lesion, thyroid tissue, could not be accessed, the study looked at peripheral blood alone. Sequencing and analysis were limited to the TCR beta chain.

The V end gives up 6 bases and the J end 7 bases, leaving 7 bases in the junction not matched to a gene. The cysteine opens and the phenylalanine closes a CDR3 of 15 amino acids. Here the CDR3 DNA is all that survives: 45 bases in frame from base 1. The data also belong to a second study, concerning T cells in Graves' hyperthyroidism and ophthalmopathy. The second source states: A patient counted as having stable Graves' hyperthyroidism if no progression to ophthalmopathy occurred over 18 months of follow-up. The hyperthyroidism patients were between 18 and 65 years old and newly diagnosed, with a disease duration of less than 2 months. Any patient with an uncontrolled infection, another autoimmune disease, pregnancy or lactation was excluded. Clinical symptoms, serum thyroxine and TRAb, thyroid ultrasound, and orbital computed tomography formed the basis for the diagnoses. The first round of RT-PCR for the TCR CDR3 was performed with the HTBI primer set and the Qiagen OneStep RT-PCR kit. Most expanded thyroid clonotypes (frequency above 0.001) were also detected in blood, a finding suggesting that blood repertoires may reflect thyroid immune responses. A 13 V-J signature model separated ophthalmopathy from stable hyperthyroidism, with roughly 88% sensitivity and 81.08% specificity in cross-validation and 80%/75% in testing. In validation, the model predicted progression to ophthalmopathy with just under 71% sensitivity and 72.22% specificity, a median of about 6.7 months before onset. A discovery cohort of about 96 patients, about 40 with Graves' ophthalmopathy and approximately 57 with stable Graves' hyperthyroidism, was used to find distinguishing TCR V-J signatures. Prospective prediction of ophthalmopathy was tested in an independent validation cohort of under 20 hyperthyroidism patients and around 16 patients who later progressed to ophthalmopathy. For training and testing, the roughly 93 patients in the discovery cohort were randomly divided in a 7:3 ratio. In addition, the study compared T-cell repertoires in thyroid tissue and in blood from six Graves' hyperthyroidism patients. After sampling, hyperthyroidism patients received methimazole starting at 30 mg daily, and ophthalmopathy patients received high-dose intravenous methylprednisolone. The libraries were constructed in a second round of multiplex PCR and then size-selected and purified. Sequencing of the libraries was done on an Illumina HiSeq2000 using paired-end 100 bp reads. SOAPnuke was used to process the raw data, with reads discarded if the reads contained adapters or uncalled bases, had a mean Phred below 15, or lacked an exact constant-primer or identifier match. High-quality paired reads were merged using COPE v1.2.5, and each unique nucleotide sequence was defined as a clonotype. Clonotypes were aligned to IMGT TRBV, TRBD and TRBJ reference segments using MiTCR v1.1. The analysis included only V-J combinations with a frequency above 0.0001, which together covered around 99% of the repertoires. The TCS score was defined as the ratio of F50 (clonal expansion) to E x V (chaos), calculated using BLOSUM62-based TCRdist between CDR3 peptides within each V-J. Welch's t-statistics and random forest reduced roughly 500 V-J features to 10 to 15, which were used in a naive Bayes classifier (R e1071). Sample size was not statistically predetermined, and blinding of investigators to group allocation was not performed. The paper describes TCR Vbeta CDR3 sequencing of about 140 peripheral blood samples, made up of about 41 ophthalmopathy patients, more than 70 hyperthyroidism patients and 17 progressor patients.

The V and J segments used are TRBV12-3 or TRBV12-4 and TRBJ2-1, with 12 bases in between that match TRBD2. This sequence was found in a middle-aged woman with Graves disease. Donor details come from another sample of the same person, matched by shared clones. The sample in question was peripheral blood mononuclear cells (PBMCs), obtained at new diagnosis, from a patient treated with antithyroid drugs. Read as DNA, the sequence is TGTGCCAGCAGCCGACTAGCGGGAGTAGGGAATGAGCAGTTCTTC. Its product reads: CASSRLAGVGNEQFF.